This TCR beta chain was sequenced during a study of cytomegalovirus exposure and HLA in healthy donors (dated by TCRdb to 2017 to 2019). About the investigation overall: An earlier analysis of several hundred of the donors reported about 260 Gb of sequence data and 117 million unique TCR beta sequences obtained from approximately 180 million T cells. A later genetic analysis took genome-wide SNP genotypes for about three fifths of the 666 donors and used that subset as a discovery cohort. The study aimed to test whether signatures of past pathogen exposure could be identified by cataloging public T cell receptors. To study patterns of TCR occurrence, a later analysis re-analyzed previously published TCR beta repertoires from 600 to 750 donors and added high-resolution HLA genotyping. Typing coverage differed by locus: A, B, C, DRB1 and DQB1 were typed in about 620-640 donors, DQA1 in 500 to 550, DPA1 in 600 to 610, and DPB1 in around 490. Donor age, sex, ethnicity and CMV serostatus were collected together with the repertoire data. HLA typing included class I and class II loci at four-digit resolution. Several DR-DQ haplotypes were handled as single units for association and clustering because linkage in the cohort was strong. Besides the first cohort of roughly 640 subjects, a separate validation cohort made up of 90 to 150 different subjects was used. Among 300 to 500 genotyped donors of the cohort, an average of about 220,000 unique TCR beta nucleotide sequences was sequenced per donor, of which 15% to 20% were non-productive. Rather than drawing on any new phenotypic data, the later analysis identified candidate immune exposures from TCR beta sequences and the way those sequences occurred across donors. All discovery cohort repertoires had been generated on a single sequencing platform. Approximately 300 gigabases of sequencing data and roughly 81 million unique TCR sequences made up an early release that covered about 640 HLA-typed donors. An earlier analysis of approximately 500 of the donors applied high-throughput TCR beta sequencing to assess whether each TCR beta V gene segment acted as functional or pseudogenic. The T cell repertoires of about 700 subjects were profiled by immunosequencing and related to cytomegalovirus serostatus. Of the 350 to 400 genotyped donors, approximately 83% fell in the genetic ancestry cluster associated with self-reported Caucasian donors. To predict cytomegalovirus infection status, the study brought together high-throughput TCR immunosequencing, statistical association of individual TCRs with disease status, and machine learning. What the work shows at the level of the full study, not this receptor alone: According to a later analysis, TCR association rates differed among HLA loci, with DRB1 alleles showing the most associated TCRs and HLA-C alleles showing the fewest. A cluster of highly shared sequence variants was judged likely to be a technical artifact of the sequencing pipeline. Because some donors lacked HLA typing at each locus, the association tests relied only on the typed subset. When HLA alleles, especially DR and DQ, strongly co-occurred, attributing TCR associations to individual alleles was difficult. Because the 87-base-pair reads could not distinguish some IMGT-functional V segments, including TRBV6-2 and TRBV6-3, those segments were excluded. Across donors, most TCR sequences were observed very rarely, whereas some public TCRs were present in many individuals. A later analysis found that HLA-associated TCR beta chains were more clonally expanded and had lower generation probabilities than equally common non-associated chains. Immune exposure information for the cohort was limited to CMV serostatus. A later analysis associated about 17,000 TCR beta sequences with specific HLA alleles at a false discovery rate of 0.05. In vitro tests confirmed that a few of the cytomegalovirus-associated TCR beta chains recognize cytomegalovirus antigens. Cytomegalovirus status was reported to be diagnosed by the classifier with high specificity and sensitivity in both the original and validation cohorts. The study listed 164 TCR beta chains as associated with cytomegalovirus. Correlated functional status among segregating V segments might reflect linkage disequilibrium, but an unknown experimental factor could not be ruled out. According to the authors, the approach could potentially be generalized to other disease states and immunological phenotypes. A later analysis found that most CMV-associated TCR beta chains appeared HLA-restricted, with HLA associations seemingly driven largely by CMV exposure. Compared with the roughly 710-donor mean, donors in an Asian-associated ancestry cluster had fewer N-insertions in productive TCRs, according to a later genetic analysis. Because counts were too low, about 15 rarely observed V segments, including chromosome 9 orphons, were left out of the earlier analysis of 587 of the donors. The presence/absence analyses assumed that sequencing depth was roughly uniform across donors, and that assumption may not be true. A further reported finding was that TCR beta sequences accurately predicted the HLA-A and HLA-B alleles for most subjects in the first cohort. In an earlier analysis of some 550 of the donors, most TCR beta V segments were observed in productive rearrangements about 90% or about 30% of the time, broadly matching IMGT annotations. In a later analysis, several top co-occurrence clusters were reported to appear linked to parvovirus B19, influenza, CMV and Epstein-Barr virus. The cohort was sequenced for TCR beta chains only, and without alpha or paired-chain data the features that could be detected were limited. In a later genetic analysis, a missense DCLRE1C variant was associated with V-gene and J-gene trimming of TCR beta chains, and the association was replicated in an independent cohort.

To prepare the library, the immunoSEQ multiplex PCR assay was applied. For the multiplex PCR, a mixture combining 60 forward primers for TCR Vbeta segments and 13 reverse primers for TCR Jbeta segments was used. Amplification of the CDR3 region of rearranged TCR beta genes was performed with a multiplex PCR assay on genomic DNA. Amplified TCR beta libraries were sequenced as 87-base-pair reads on the Illumina HiSeq System. The authors' pipeline ran thus. In a later analysis, tens of millions of unique TCR beta chains were counted across the roughly 700 repertoires, and approximately 11 million of these chains were shared by at least two donors. To remove PCR and sequencing errors, raw reads were error-corrected and collapsed into unique sequences using a nearest-neighbor algorithm that merged closely related sequences. CDR3 sequences were aligned to IMGT reference sequences to assign V, D and J gene segments. For a sequence to be retained, at least a six-nucleotide match to both a V gene segment and a J gene segment was required. A rearrangement was called productive if the CDR3 had no stop codons and remained in frame with V and J, and every other rearrangement was called non-productive. Following IMGT convention, CDR3 was defined as the stretch from the second conserved V-encoded cysteine to the conserved J-encoded phenylalanine. Sequences without an unambiguous match to a single V gene segment were excluded from the earlier analysis of a few hundred of the donors. In an earlier analysis of approximately 590 of the donors, V segments were called functional above 56.7% productive rearrangements and were called segregating when the between-donor standard deviation exceeded 5%. A statistical classification framework was built for diagnosing cytomegalovirus status from the catalog of TCR beta chain sequences. In a later analysis, V and J genes were assigned by comparing TCR nucleotide sequences against IMGT/GENE-DB human TR gene sequences. A later analysis assigned CDR3 sequences and most-parsimonious VDJ recombination scenarios with the TCRdist pipeline. A later analysis defined each TCR beta chain by its CDR3 amino acid sequence plus V-gene family, and excluded reads lacking a unique V-gene family. As a way to deal with suspected cross-contamination and a sequencing artifact, a later analysis dropped roughly 600 nucleotide sequences that were highly shared and had low generation probability. For each public chain, a later analysis derived a clonal expansion index from normalized ranks of inferred template counts within each repertoire. In a later analysis, generation probabilities were computed using a VDJ recombination model fitted to out-of-frame rearrangements, and the results were checked against IGoR. In a later analysis, hypergeometric tests were used to score TCR-TCR, TCR-HLA and TCR-CMV co-occurrence, with a repertoire-size bias correction applied to TCR pairs. To estimate false discovery rates, a later analysis permuted the HLA or CMV assignments 20 times. In a later analysis, co-occurring TCRs were grouped using DBSCAN, with TCRdist sequence similarity added in when clustering inside HLA-allele-positive subsets. Co-occurrence clustering excluded repertoires with fewer than 30,000 or more than 120,000 public chains, plus five with anomalous nucleotide sharing. The table was pulled from immuneACCESS by TCRdb, which kept in-frame rearrangements only. Such tables lose some clones; where checked, under half of the loss comes from unresolved V genes, and the rest has no known cause. That table is the source of V, J and clone size, and D and trimming were worked out from the DNA. The sample table shows some 120,000 clones, and about 77% are seen once. The ten top clones hold around 1.2% of the sample.

The cohort consisted of approximately 690 healthy bone marrow donors. At the time of sampling, all cohort members were nominally healthy, though unrecorded immune exposures were likely present. The donor tested CMV seronegative, placing the donor among the 350 or so seronegative members of the cohort. Each donor provided a peripheral blood sample, and peripheral blood mononuclear cells were used for TCR beta sequencing. The Qiagen DNeasy Blood Extraction Kit was used to extract genomic DNA from the blood cell samples. Details on this clone: The target of this receptor is not known. Nothing much larger sits one base from this clone, and base qualities are not available.

V is pruned by 6 bases and J by 11 bases, leaving 14 bases of the junction without a gene match. Including the terminal cysteine and phenylalanine, the CDR3 comprises 14 residues. Only the CDR3 DNA stays, 42 bases, in frame from base 1. Taken from the germline V gene, the CDR1 and CDR2 loops are SGHRS and YFSETQ. The sequence joins TRBV5-1 to TRBJ2-1, and 7 bases in between align with TRBD1. The sequencing input was PBMCs. The sequence was collected from a man over 45 in good health and CMV-seronegative. The CDR3 here reads CASTRDSPIVKQFF. The nucleotide sequence is given as TGCGCCAGCACCAGGGACAGTCCTATTGTTAAGCAGTTCTTC.